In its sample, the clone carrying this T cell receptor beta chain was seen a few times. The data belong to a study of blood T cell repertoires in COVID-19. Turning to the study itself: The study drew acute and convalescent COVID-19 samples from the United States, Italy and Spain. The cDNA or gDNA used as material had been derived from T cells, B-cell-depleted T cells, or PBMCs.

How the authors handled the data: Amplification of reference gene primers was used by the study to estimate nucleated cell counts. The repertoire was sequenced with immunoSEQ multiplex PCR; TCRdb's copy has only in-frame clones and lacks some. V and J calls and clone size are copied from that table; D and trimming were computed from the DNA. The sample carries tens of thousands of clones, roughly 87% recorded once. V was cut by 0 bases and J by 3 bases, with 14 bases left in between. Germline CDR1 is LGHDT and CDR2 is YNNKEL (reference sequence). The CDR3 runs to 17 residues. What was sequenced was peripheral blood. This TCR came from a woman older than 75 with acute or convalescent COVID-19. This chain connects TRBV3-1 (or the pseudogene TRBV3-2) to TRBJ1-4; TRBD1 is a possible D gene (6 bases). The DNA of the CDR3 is TGTGCCAGCAGCCAAGAGATGGACAGCCGAGCTAATGAAAAACTGTTTTTT. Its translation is CASSQEMDSRANEKLFF.